Below, 32 T cell receptor beta chains from the same sample are listed, as sequenced in a study of memory CD4+ T cells and cytomegalovirus serostatus. Single viable CD3+CD4+CD8-CD45RO+ cells were sorted as the memory CD4+ T cells. Profiling relied on immunoSEQ multiplex PCR, and the TCRdb table lists in-frame clones only, not all of them. The sample holds tens of thousands of clones, just under 80% seen once. Sequenced material: memory CD4+ T cells from blood. The receptors were sampled from an adult in good health and CMV-seronegative.

V usage is TRBV28 and J usage is TRBJ1-2; possibly TRBD1 for D (6 bases). The CDR3 runs 16 residues. Germline assignment: CDR1 MDHEN and CDR2 SYDVKM. V was pared by 8 bases and J by 0 bases, with 19 bases between. CDR3 bases: TGTGCCAGCCTTCCCCCCCCAGGGGCGGCTAACTATGGCTACACCTTC. Translated, it gives CASLPPPGAANYGYTF.

This clone was detected only once. The chain links TRBV18 to TRBJ2-7; a possible D gene is TRBD1 (5 bases). Germline values: CDR1 KGHSH, CDR2 LQKENI. The germline V and J ends were trimmed by 5 bases and 3 bases, with 14 bases remaining between them. The CDR3 is made up of 14 amino acids. The CDR3 nucleotides read TGTGCCAGCTCATCTGGAAGCCAGGGCTACGAGCAGTACTTC. This translates into CASSSGSQGYEQYF.

J is TRBJ1-6 and V is TRBV6-1; D call uncertain. Germline assignment: CDR1 MNHNS and CDR2 SASEGT. The length of the CDR3 is 15 residues. V dropped 0 bases and J dropped 9 bases, with 12 bases sitting between them. The CDR3 loop reads CASSEAAGTASPLHF. CDR3 DNA sequence: TGTGCCAGCAGTGAAGCGGCTGGCACAGCTTCACCCCTCCACTTT.

The J gene is TRBJ2-7, the V gene TRBV2; D might be TRBD1 (5 bases). V was cut by 1 base and J by 0 bases, with 10 bases left in between. The germline V gene has CDR1 SNHLY and CDR2 FYNNEI. The CDR3 runs to 15 residues. The CDR3 bases are TGTGCCAGCAGTGAAGGGCAGGGCCCCTCCTACGAGCAGTACTTC. Encoded protein: CASSEGQGPSYEQYF. The whole variable domain, filled in from reference TRBV2 and TRBJ2-7, reads EPEVTQTPSHQVTQMGQEVILRCVPISNHLYFYWYRQILGQKVEFLVSFYNNEISEKSEIFDDQFSVERPDGSNFTLKIRSTKLEDSAMYFCASSEGQGPSYEQYFGPGTRLTVT.

The chain employs TRBV15 and TRBJ2-2; D unclear. With 0 bases removed from V and 6 bases from J, the gap between germline ends came to 2 bases. This CDR3 has 12 residues. Germline V gene lookup returns CDR1 LNHNV and CDR2 YYDKDF (reference sequence). CDR3 amino acids: CATSREAGELFF. CDR3 DNA: TGTGCCACCAGCAGAGAGGCCGGGGAGCTGTTTTTT.

The chain links TRBV28 to TRBJ1-5, with D possibly matching TRBD1 (5 bases). The CDR3 contains 12 residues. The V and J ends lost 6 bases and 5 bases respectively, with 8 bases between them. Germline values: CDR1 MDHEN, CDR2 SYDVKM. The CDR3 DNA follows: TGTGCCAGCAGGACAGCGCATCAGCCCCAGCATTTT. Encoded protein: CASRTAHQPQHF.

The chain joins TRBV29-1 to TRBJ1-2; D not resolved. Germline CDR1 SQVTM, CDR2 ANQGSEA. V lost 1 base and J 2 bases, leaving 11 bases between the germline ends. This CDR3 has 14 residues. The CDR3 is CSVEAPWKNYGYTF. The CDR3 nucleotides are TGCAGCGTTGAAGCCCCTTGGAAGAACTATGGCTACACCTTC. The variable domain in full, completed from reference TRBV29-1 and TRBJ1-2, reads SAVISQKPSRDICQRGTSLTIQCQVDSQVTMMFWYRQQPGQSLTLIATANQGSEATYESGFVIDKFPISRPNLTFSTLTVSNMSPEDSSIYLCSVEAPWKNYGYTFGSGTRLTVV.

The CDR3, as DNA: TGCGCCAGCAGCGGCGGGACGGCTAATAACTATGGCTACACCTTC. Protein product: CASSGGTANNYGYTF. This chain joins TRBV5-1 and TRBJ1-2; D might be TRBD1 (5 bases). This CDR3 has 15 residues. V was pared by 4 bases and J by 1 base, with 14 bases between. The germline V gene has CDR1 SGHRS and CDR2 YFSETQ.

This rearrangement joins TRBV7-9 to TRBJ1-4, with D perhaps matching TRBD1 (5 bases). Trimming removed 7 bases at V and 5 bases at J, with 14 bases between. This CDR3 has 14 amino acids. Germline assignment: CDR1 SEHNR and CDR2 FQNEAQ (reference sequence). CDR3: CASTVPGPNEKLFF. The CDR3 nucleotides are TGTGCCAGCACGGTCCCGGGACCAAATGAAAAACTGTTTTTT. The whole variable domain, filled in from reference TRBV7-9 and TRBJ1-4, reads DTGVSQNPRHKITKRGQNVTFRCDPISEHNRLYWYRQTLGQGPEFLTYFQNEAQLEKSRLLSDRFSAERPKGSFSTLEIQRTEQGDSAMYLCASTVPGPNEKLFFGSGTQLSVL.

This chain joins TRBV6-1 and TRBJ1-5; TRBD1 agrees at 9 bases. The CDR3 runs 15 residues. V gave up 3 bases and J gave up 6 bases; unmatched junction bases: 6. The germline V gene encodes CDR1 MNHNS and CDR2 SASEGT. The CDR3 DNA is TGTGCCAGCAGTGACATGACAGGGGGAGGTCAGCCCCAGCATTTT. Protein sequence: CASSDMTGGGQPQHF.

The chain has TRBV7-2 and TRBJ2-1; TRBD2 matches 9 bases. After removal of 2 bases from V and 8 bases from J, the junction contained 13 bases not matched to a gene. Germline V gene data show CDR1 as SGHTA and CDR2 as FQGNSA. This CDR3 comprises 17 residues. In nucleotides, the CDR3 is TGTGCCAGCAGCTTACGGGGAAGCGGGGGGCCGGGTGATGAGCAGTTCTTC. Translated: CASSLRGSGGPGDEQFF.

V usage is TRBV19 and J usage is TRBJ2-5; 7 nucleotides match TRBD2. V lost 7 bases and J lost 2; bases outside the gene matches: 13. Germline lookup yields CDR1 LNHDA and CDR2 SQIVND (reference sequence). The CDR3 sequence is 16 residues long. CDR3: CASTQDSGYKQETQYF. CDR3 bases: TGTGCCAGTACCCAAGATAGCGGGTATAAACAAGAGACCCAGTACTTC.

This clone was counted between two and nine times. The chain links TRBV5-5 to TRBJ1-1; D gene ambiguous. This CDR3 is built from 13 residues. The V gene lost 2 bases and the J gene lost 2 bases, with 7 bases spanning the gap. In germline, CDR1 is SGHKS, CDR2 YYEKEE (reference sequence). CDR3 protein: CASSFGRNTEAFF. CDR3 DNA sequence: TGTGCCAGCAGCTTTGGGCGTAACACTGAAGCTTTCTTT.

The chain employs TRBV27 and TRBJ1-1; 7 bases are a match to TRBD1. The CDR3 is 16 residues long. V shed 5 bases, J shed 6 bases, and the junction held 15 bases outside the gene matches. The germline V gene has CDR1 MNHEY and CDR2 SMNVEV (reference sequence). In DNA, the CDR3 is TGTGCCAGCAGTCCTAGGAGGACAGGCGAACGTTCTGAAGCTTTCTTT. Its protein product is CASSPRRTGERSEAFF.

The rearrangement uses TRBV23-1 and TRBJ2-5, with no clear D. TRBV23-1 is marked as an open reading frame, function uncertain. There are 12 residues in the CDR3. V lost 4 bases, J lost 3 bases, and 6 bases lay in between. The CDR3 loop reads CASSLRKETQYF. Written as DNA, the CDR3 is TGCGCCAGCAGTCTCCGTAAAGAGACCCAGTACTTC.

V gene TRBV6-5 combines with J gene TRBJ1-4; 7 nucleotides match TRBD1. CDR3 size: 14 residues. V lost 4 bases to trimming and J lost 10 bases; unmatched junction nucleotides: 9. Germline CDR1 MNHEY, CDR2 SVGAGI. CDR3 sequence (DNA): TGTGCCAGCAGTTCACCGGGACAGTCTCGAAAACTGTTTTTT. This gives the protein CASSSPGQSRKLFF.

J is TRBJ1-1 and V is TRBV11-2; no definite D call. The ends were cut back, 3 bases at V and 0 bases at J, with 8 bases in the middle. Per germline, CDR1 SGHAT and CDR2 FQNNGV. The CDR3 sequence is 14 residues long. The DNA of the CDR3 is TGTGCCAGCAGCTTCGATAGAATGAACACTGAAGCTTTCTTT. It codes for CASSFDRMNTEAFF.

This clone was seen a handful of times. The rearrangement links TRBV5-1 to TRBJ2-5, with D unclear. The CDR3 length is 13 residues. V was clipped by 2 bases and J by 2 bases, with 7 bases between them. Germline V gene data show CDR1 as SGHRS and CDR2 as YFSETQ. For the CDR3, the DNA is TGCGCCAGCAGCTTTTCAGGTCAAGAGACCCAGTACTTC. Its translation: CASSFSGQETQYF.

This chain links TRBV5-4 with TRBJ2-2; no reliable D call. From germline, CDR1 is SGHNT and CDR2 YYREEE (reference sequence). Trimming removed 1 base from V and 4 bases from J, with 17 bases in between. This CDR3 is built from 17 residues. The CDR3 is CASSLSRAVDVTGELFF. The CDR3 DNA follows: TGTGCCAGCAGCTTGTCTCGGGCTGTCGATGTCACCGGGGAGCTGTTTTTT.

The chain links TRBV5-1 to TRBJ2-3, with D unclear. Trimming pared 0 bases from V and 1 base from J, leaving 12 bases between. Per germline, CDR1 SGHRS and CDR2 YFSETQ. The CDR3 is made up of 16 amino acids. The CDR3 spells CASSLAGTQRTDTQYF. Written as DNA, the CDR3 is TGCGCCAGCAGCTTGGCCGGAACTCAGCGCACAGATACGCAGTATTTT.

This chain connects TRBV6-5 to TRBJ1-2; 7 bases agree with TRBD1. The CDR3 has 13 amino acids. V was pared by 6 bases and J by 8 bases, with 9 bases of the junction left unmatched. Per germline, CDR1 MNHEY and CDR2 SVGAGI. CDR3 loop: CASRQTGRGGYTF. The CDR3 DNA follows: TGTGCCAGCAGACAGACAGGGAGAGGAGGCTACACCTTC.

The chain uses TRBV5-1 and TRBJ2-5; TRBD1 agrees at 9 bases. Trimming at V came to 4 bases and at J to 5 bases, leaving 6 bases not matched to a gene. The CDR3 runs 14 residues. Germline CDR1 and CDR2: SGHRS and YFSETQ. In DNA form, the CDR3 reads TGCGCCAGCAGCGCGGACAGGGGCGGGGAGACCCAGTACTTC. Its protein product is CASSADRGGETQYF.

This sequence joins TRBV27 and TRBJ2-5; TRBD2 matches at 11 bases. The CDR3 extends over 16 amino acids. The germline CDR1 and CDR2 sequences are MNHEY and SMNVEV (reference sequence). Losses at the gene ends were 4 bases for V and 1 base for J; bases not matched to a gene: 5. The CDR3 loop reads CASSYGLAGGQETQYF. The CDR3 region has the DNA TGTGCCAGCAGTTATGGGCTAGCGGGGGGCCAAGAGACCCAGTACTTC.

The chain has TRBV7-2 and TRBJ1-5; 7 bases are shared with TRBD1. This CDR3 region has 16 residues. The trim removed 2 bases at V and 5 bases at J, leaving 9 bases unmatched. CDR1 is SGHTA, CDR2 FQGNSA, per germline. The CDR3 nucleotides are TGTGCCAGCAGCTTAAAGCGGGGACAGAAGGATCAGCCCCAGCATTTT. It specifies CASSLKRGQKDQPQHF.

This chain links TRBV6-1 with TRBJ1-1; maybe TRBD1 (5 bases). Germline assignment: CDR1 MNHNS and CDR2 SASEGT. V was trimmed by 3 bases and J by 0 bases, leaving 8 bases between them. The CDR3 contains 14 residues. CDR3 DNA: TGTGCCAGCAGTGAGCGGGGGTTGAACACTGAAGCTTTCTTT. Its protein is CASSERGLNTEAFF.

V and J are TRBV6-1 and TRBJ1-2; 10 bases align to TRBD1. This CDR3 region has 16 residues. The germline V gene has CDR1 MNHNS and CDR2 SASEGT. V lost 4 bases, J lost 6 bases, and 11 bases stayed unmatched. The CDR3 DNA reads TGTGCCAGCAGTGGTGTATCGGGACAGGGGAAAGATGGCTACACCTTC. It codes for CASSGVSGQGKDGYTF.

The rearrangement links TRBV30 to TRBJ1-2, with D maybe TRBD1 (5 bases). Trimming removed 0 bases from V and 2 bases from J, with 16 bases in between. The germline CDR1 and CDR2 sequences are GTSNPN and SVGIG (reference sequence). The CDR3 spans 16 residues. The CDR3 here is CAWSVHKAGKNYGYTF. CDR3 nucleotides: TGTGCCTGGAGTGTACATAAGGCAGGGAAGAACTATGGCTACACCTTC. Supplemented by reference TRBV30 and TRBJ1-2, the full variable domain reads SQTIHQWPATLVQPVGSPLSLECTVEGTSNPNLYWYRQAAGRGLQLLFYSVGIGQISSEVPQNLSASRPQDRQFILSSKKLLLSDSGFYLCAWSVHKAGKNYGYTFGSGTRLTVV.

This rearrangement joins TRBV2 to TRBJ2-2; the D is unclear. CDR1 and CDR2 (germline): SNHLY, FYNNEI. CDR3 length equals 14 residues. V lost 3 bases and J lost 1, with 6 bases in between. CDR3 bases: TGTGCCAGCAGTGAGGCTCTGAACACCGGGGAGCTGTTTTTT. Translating gives CASSEALNTGELFF.

CDR3 bases: TGTGCCAGCAGTCGGGGGGGAGGGAACACCGGGGAGCTGTTTTTT. Protein: CASSRGGGNTGELFF. This chain uses TRBV6-5 with TRBJ2-2; 8 nucleotides align to TRBD2. Germline V gene lookup returns CDR1 MNHEY and CDR2 SVGAGI. This CDR3 is built from 15 residues. Trimming took 5 bases from V and 1 from J; bases not matched to a gene: 3.

V and J are TRBV5-1 and TRBJ2-1; D is undetermined. CDR3 length: 12 amino acids. V was cut by 1 base and J by 6 bases, with 5 bases left in between. Germline-derived CDR1 and CDR2 are SGHRS and YFSETQ. In DNA form, the CDR3 reads TGCGCCAGCAGCTTGTTAGCCAATGAGCAGTTCTTC. It encodes CASSLLANEQFF. Full variable domain (missing parts from reference TRBV5-1 and TRBJ2-1): KAGVTQTPRYLIKTRGQQVTLSCSPISGHRSVSWYQQTPGQGLQFLFEYFSETQRNKGNFPGRFSGRQFSNSRSEMNVSTLELGDSALYLCASSLLANEQFFGPGTRLTVL.

The rearrangement uses TRBV5-1 and TRBJ2-7; no clear D. Germline V gene lookup returns CDR1 SGHRS and CDR2 YFSETQ. Trimming left V 1 base short and J 7 bases short, with 6 bases between. This CDR3 comprises 11 residues. DNA for the CDR3: TGCGCCAGCAGCTTGCTGGGTGAGCAGTACTTC. This codes for CASSLLGEQYF.

The rearrangement uses TRBV10-2 and TRBJ1-1; the D is unclear. The CDR3 loop spans 13 amino acids. The germline V gene has CDR1 WSHSY and CDR2 SAAADI. Trimming left V 10 bases short and J 2 bases short, with 14 bases between. CDR3 nucleotide sequence: TGCGCCACCTTAAGCAGCCTAAACACTGAAGCTTTCTTT. Translating gives CATLSSLNTEAFF.